Each of the 30 T cell receptor beta chains below was sequenced from the same sample in a study of monozygotic twins with inflammatory bowel disease. TCRdb reprocessed the 5' RACE reads and reports one entry per CDR3 protein, with no DNA. Its listing shows nearly 450,000 distinct CDR3 sequences. Sequenced material: blood. The source is a human donor with ulcerative colitis or Crohn's disease, or a healthy co-twin of an affected twin (not recorded which).

The rearrangement links TRBV12-3 or TRBV12-4 to TRBJ1-2; TCRdb's D call of TRBD1 is untestable without DNA. This CDR3 has 15 residues. The chain's CDR3 is CASSLAYAGAYGYTF.

This chain uses TRBV2 with TRBJ2-1; TCRdb picks TRBD2, but there is no DNA to check that call. Germline CDR1 and CDR2: SNHLY and FYNNEI. This CDR3 region has 15 residues. This CDR3 reads CASSDDGGLYNEQFF.

V and J are TRBV5-1 and TRBJ1-4. Germline assignment: CDR1 SGHRS and CDR2 YFSETQ. CDR3 length equals 13 residues. The CDR3 reads CASSLFSSEKLFF.

This sequence joins TRBV5-1 and TRBJ2-7; TCRdb picks TRBD1, but there is no DNA to check that call. This CDR3 region has 16 residues. Germline V gene sequence: CDR1 SGHRS, CDR2 YFSETQ. Here the CDR3 reads CASSPMNGQDLYEQYF. Drawing the rest from reference TRBV5-1 and TRBJ2-7, the complete variable domain is KAGVTQTPRYLIKTRGQQVTLSCSPISGHRSVSWYQQTPGQGLQFLFEYFSETQRNKGNFPGRFSGRQFSNSRSEMNVSTLELGDSALYLCASSPMNGQDLYEQYFGPGTRLTVT.

The V and J genes are TRBV5-1 and TRBJ2-3. Germline V lookup: CDR1 SGHRS, CDR2 YFSETQ. The CDR3 is 16 residues long. CDR3 region: CASSLSQGNLGDTQYF.

The gene calls are TRBV5-1 and TRBJ2-2; the TCRdb call, TRBD1, lacks DNA for checking. Germline CDR1 and CDR2: SGHRS and YFSETQ. The CDR3 contains 15 residues. The CDR3 spells CDSFPDPMNTGELFF.

This chain joins TRBV20-1 and TRBJ2-1; TCRdb picks TRBD2, but there is no DNA to check that call. CDR1 DFQATT and CDR2 SNEGSKA come from the germline V gene (reference sequence). The CDR3 extends over 15 amino acids. The CDR3 region is CSASSTGTSYNEQFF.

The chain carries TRBV4-3 and TRBJ2-3. The CDR3 length is 16 residues. CDR1 and CDR2 from the germline V gene are LGHNA and YSLEER. This CDR3 is CASSPGFRASADTQYF.

This sequence joins TRBV20-1 and TRBJ2-5; lacking DNA, the TRBD1 call made by TCRdb goes unchecked. The CDR3 consists of 12 residues. Germline V CDR1 and CDR2: DFQATT, SNEGSKA (reference sequence). The CDR3 is CSGKNRQETQYF.

The V call is TRBV7-3, the J call TRBJ2-3; TCRdb selects TRBD1, and the lack of DNA leaves this call unchecked. Germline loops: CDR1 SGHTA, CDR2 FQGTGA. This CDR3 region has 15 residues. The CDR3 here is CASSLTGGTGDTQYF.

The gene calls are TRBV20-1 and TRBJ2-1. Germline CDR1 and CDR2: DFQATT and SNEGSKA (reference sequence). The CDR3 is 11 residues long. CDR3 sequence: CSARLGNEQFF.

The chain couples TRBV12-3 or TRBV12-4 to TRBJ1-5. The CDR3 contains 15 residues. The chain's CDR3 is CASSLFVQLGQPQHF.

The J gene is TRBJ2-5, the V gene TRBV5-1. In germline, CDR1 is SGHRS, CDR2 YFSETQ. The CDR3 runs to 13 residues. CDR3 sequence: CASSLGEERTQYF. The entire variable domain, with the rest obtained from reference TRBV5-1 and TRBJ2-5, is as follows: KAGVTQTPRYLIKTRGQQVTLSCSPISGHRSVSWYQQTPGQGLQFLFEYFSETQRNKGNFPGRFSGRQFSNSRSEMNVSTLELGDSALYLCASSLGEERTQYFGPGTRLLVL.

The gene calls are TRBV28 and TRBJ2-7; TCRdb returns TRBD2, unconfirmable since there is no DNA. The length of the CDR3 is 16 residues. The germline gives CDR1 MDHEN, CDR2 SYDVKM. The chain's CDR3 is CASSTRTSGSSHEQYF. Full variable domain (rest looked up from reference TRBV28 and TRBJ2-7): DVKVTQSSRYLVKRTGEKVFLECVQDMDHENMFWYRQDPGLGLRLIYFSYDVKMKEKGDIPEGYSVSREKKERFSLILESASTNQTSMYLCASSTRTSGSSHEQYFGPGTRLTVT.

The rearrangement joins TRBV3-1 to TRBJ2-7; TCRdb lists TRBD1, though no DNA is available to test this call. CDR3 length: 15 residues. The germline CDR1 and CDR2 sequences are LGHDT and YNNKEL (reference sequence). CDR3 loop: CASSPTGGYSYEQYF.

The V call is TRBV27, the J call TRBJ1-2. In germline, CDR1 is MNHEY, CDR2 SMNVEV (reference sequence). The CDR3 spans 14 residues. The CDR3 reads CASGRDKQWDGYTF.

The chain uses TRBV9 and TRBJ2-3; TCRdb's D gene call, TRBD1, goes unchecked for lack of DNA. The CDR3 contains 12 residues. CDR1 is SGDLS, CDR2 YYNGEE, per germline. CDR3: CASSPGVDTQYF.

The chain couples TRBV2 to TRBJ2-1; TCRdb gives TRBD1 as the D gene, but with no DNA this cannot be confirmed. In germline, CDR1 is SNHLY, CDR2 FYNNEI. CDR3 length: 16 amino acids. The CDR3 loop is CASSPPGQGVYNEQFF.

The chain recombines TRBV20-1 with TRBJ2-7; the D call of TRBD1 rests on TCRdb alone, since no DNA is present to check it. This CDR3 is 13 amino acids long. Germline CDR1 DFQATT, CDR2 SNEGSKA (reference sequence). Here the CDR3 reads CSAPLPLSYEQYF.

The chain couples TRBV5-1 to TRBJ1-1; TCRdb's D call, TRBD1, is unchecked because there is no DNA. The CDR3 extends over 16 amino acids. Germline CDR1 is SGHRS and CDR2 is YFSETQ. CDR3 protein: CASSLAQGDMNTEAFF.

V and J are TRBV12-3 or TRBV12-4 and TRBJ2-1; the TCRdb D gene call, TRBD2, has no DNA to confirm it. The length of the CDR3 is 14 residues. CDR3 residues: CASSLVGLAGEQFF.

V usage is TRBV5-1 and J usage is TRBJ2-7; TCRdb's D call of TRBD2 is untestable without DNA. Germline-derived CDR1 and CDR2 are SGHRS and YFSETQ. The CDR3 spans 17 residues. The CDR3 reads CASTPGLAYLRSYEQYF.

The genes are TRBV6-1 and TRBJ1-5; with no DNA, the TCRdb D assignment of TRBD1 cannot be verified. This CDR3 has 15 amino acids. Germline CDR1 and CDR2: MNHNS and SASEGT. The CDR3 reads CASSAQGYSNQPQHF.

V and J are TRBV2 and TRBJ1-1. Per the germline V gene, CDR1 is SNHLY and CDR2 is FYNNEI. The CDR3 sequence is 13 residues long. The CDR3 loop is CASPPRRGTEAFF.

This chain joins TRBV5-6 and TRBJ1-6; there is no DNA to check the TCRdb D call of TRBD1. The germline V gene encodes CDR1 SGHDT and CDR2 YYEEEE. This CDR3 is built from 16 residues. This CDR3 reads CASSSFTGTGRSPLHF.

The chain carries TRBV6-1 and TRBJ1-5. Germline CDR1 MNHNS, CDR2 SASEGT. The CDR3 covers 14 residues. The CDR3 sequence is CASSEALEGQPQHF.

This chain joins TRBV7-9 and TRBJ1-1; TCRdb reports TRBD1, a call that lacks DNA to check it against. This CDR3 comprises 14 residues. Germline CDR1 is SEHNR and CDR2 is FQNEAQ (reference sequence). The CDR3 region is CASRRQGMNTEAFF.

The rearrangement links TRBV5-1 to TRBJ2-1. Looked up from germline, CDR1 is SGHRS and CDR2 is YFSETQ. The CDR3 has 12 amino acids. CDR3 in amino acids: CASSLLVNEQFF.

CDR3 region: CASSKLRGRFSDTQYF. The chain combines TRBV7-2 with TRBJ2-3; TCRdb returns TRBD1, unconfirmable since there is no DNA. Germline CDR1 reads SGHTA; CDR2 reads FQGNSA. The CDR3 loop spans 16 amino acids. Full variable domain (remainder filled in from reference TRBV7-2 and TRBJ2-3): GAGVSQSPSNKVTEKGKDVELRCDPISGHTALYWYRQSLGQGLEFLIYFQGNSAPDKSGLPSDRFSAERTGGSVSTLTIQRTQQEDSAVYLCASSKLRGRFSDTQYFGPGTRLTVL.

The CDR3 loop is CSGSGQHTEAFF. The chain is built from TRBV29-1 and TRBJ1-1; TCRdb gives TRBD1 as the D gene, but with no DNA this cannot be confirmed. The V gene's germline CDR1 is SQVTM and CDR2 ANQGSEA. This CDR3 is 12 amino acids long.